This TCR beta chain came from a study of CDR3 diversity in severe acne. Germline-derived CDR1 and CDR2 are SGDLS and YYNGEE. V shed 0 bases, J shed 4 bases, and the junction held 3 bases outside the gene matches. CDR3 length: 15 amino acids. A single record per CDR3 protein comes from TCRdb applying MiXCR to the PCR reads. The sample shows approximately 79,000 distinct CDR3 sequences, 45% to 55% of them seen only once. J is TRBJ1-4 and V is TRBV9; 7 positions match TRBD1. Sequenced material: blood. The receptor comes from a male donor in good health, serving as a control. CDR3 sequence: CASSVGGQLNEKLFF. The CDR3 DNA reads TGTGCCAGCAGCGTAGGGGGACAGCTTAATGAAAAACTGTTTTTT.